A selection of T cell receptor beta chains follows, all from one sample in a study of blood T cell repertoires in COVID-19. Here immunoSEQ multiplex PCR was the method, and the copy in TCRdb shows in-frame clones only, minus some. The sample shows more than 350,000 clones, 70% to 90% of them seen only once. Material for sequencing was peripheral blood. These receptors were obtained from a woman in her twenties or thirties with COVID-19, enrolled during active disease. CDR3s include the opening cysteine and the closing phenylalanine or tryptophan. Each record gives: clone size, D gene, J gene, V gene, CDR3 protein, CDR3 DNA. The D gene is left open where the match is weak. The size entry is marked missing in some rows and otherwise reads once, few, many or a size class.

- - TRBJ2-2 TRBV23-1 CASSQLRQKNTGELFF TGCGCCAGCAGTCAATTGAGACAGAAGAACACCGGGGAGCTGTTTTTT
- TRBD1 TRBJ1-2 TRBV6-4 CASSGTGGYGYTF TGTGCCAGCAGCGGAACAGGGGGTTATGGCTACACCTTC
- - TRBJ1-1 TRBV5-1 CASSLTGRDTEAFF TGCGCCAGCAGCTTGACAGGGCGGGACACTGAAGCTTTCTTT
- - TRBJ1-5 TRBV19 CASSIGGYQPQHF TGTGCCAGTAGTATAGGAGGTTATCAGCCCCAGCATTTT
- TRBD2 TRBJ2-5 TRBV30 CAWGHSGRVEETQYF TGTGCCTGGGGACATAGCGGGAGGGTCGAAGAGACCCAGTACTTC
- TRBD1 TRBJ1-2 TRBV11-3 CASSQTGQGDGYTF TGTGCCAGCAGCCAGACAGGGCAAGGGGATGGCTACACCTTC
- TRBD1 TRBJ2-3 TRBV9 CASSTGVPDTQYF TGTGCCAGCAGCACAGGGGTTCCAGATACGCAGTATTTT
- TRBD2 TRBJ2-7 TRBV24-1 CATSDLSGRWAGGNYEQYF TGTGCCACCAGTGATTTATCCGGTCGGTGGGCGGGGGGGAACTACGAGCAGTACTTC
- TRBD1 TRBJ2-1 TRBV7-2 CASSSHREQGSPYNEQFF TGTGCCAGCAGCTCCCATAGGGAACAGGGGTCCCCCTACAATGAGCAGTTCTTC
- TRBD1 TRBJ1-2 TRBV28 CASSLRTGSVRYGYTF TGTGCCAGCAGTTTACGGACAGGTTCGGTTCGCTATGGCTACACCTTC
- - TRBJ1-4 TRBV6-5 CASSFRTATTNEKLFF TGTGCCAGCAGTTTCCGGACAGCCACAACTAATGAAAAACTGTTTTTT
once - TRBJ2-4 TRBV6-5 CASSYSPGGIQYF TGTGCCAGCAGTTACTCGCCGGGTGGCATTCAGTACTTC
- - TRBJ1-1 TRBV30 CAWSLARTSEAFF TGTGCCTGGAGTTTGGCAAGGACATCTGAAGCTTTCTTT
- - TRBJ1-2 TRBV12-1 CASRQAGYTF TGTGCCAGCAGACAGGCTGGCTACACCTTC
- TRBD2 TRBJ2-5 TRBV20-1 CSASSSGRGVRETQYF TGCAGTGCTAGTAGCTCGGGGCGGGGGGTCCGTGAGACCCAGTACTTC
- - TRBJ2-1 TRBV5-1 CASSVSGSSYNEQFF TGCGCCAGCAGCGTTAGCGGCTCCTCCTACAATGAGCAGTTCTTC
- TRBD2 TRBJ2-3 TRBV24-1 CATSDGEEAGAYGWYF TGTGCCACCAGTGATGGGGAGGAAGCGGGAGCCTATGGGTGGTATTTT
- - TRBJ1-1 TRBV3-1/TRBV3-2 CASSQGIRQNTEAFF TGTGCCAGCAGCCAAGGAATTCGACAGAACACTGAAGCTTTCTTT
- TRBD1 TRBJ2-3 TRBV2 CASSESLGQGARADTQYF TGTGCCAGCAGTGAATCTTTGGGACAGGGGGCCCGAGCAGATACGCAGTATTTT
- TRBD2 TRBJ2-1 TRBV9 CASSADGPLAGVGYNEQFF TGTGCCAGCAGCGCCGACGGACCACTAGCGGGAGTAGGCTACAATGAGCAGTTCTTC
- - TRBJ1-5 TRBV7-2 CASSLPGGSNQPQHF TGTGCCAGCAGCCTCCCCGGCGGAAGCAATCAGCCCCAGCATTTT
- TRBD1 TRBJ1-4 TRBV6-1 CASSENIGTGANEKLFF TGTGCCAGCAGTGAAAATATCGGGACAGGGGCTAATGAAAAACTGTTTTTT
- - TRBJ2-3 TRBV5-6 CASSLSRGPSTDTQYF TGTGCCAGCAGCTTGAGTAGGGGCCCTAGCACAGATACGCAGTATTTT
- TRBD1 TRBJ2-2 TRBV2 CASSDRRTGFTGELFF TGTGCCAGCAGTGATAGGAGGACAGGTTTTACCGGGGAGCTGTTTTTT
- TRBD1 TRBJ1-6 TRBV25-1 CASSEYGGGTGDSPLHF TGTGCCAGCAGTGAATATGGGGGTGGGACAGGAGATTCACCCCTCCACTTT
- - TRBJ2-1 TRBV11-2 CASELAYEQFF TGTGCCAGCGAGCTAGCGTATGAGCAGTTCTTC
- TRBD1 TRBJ2-1 TRBV5-1 CASSPTGQGMDEQFF TGCGCCAGCAGCCCAACGGGACAGGGAATGGATGAGCAGTTCTTC
once TRBD1 TRBJ2-6 TRBV10-3 CAISNRGTNSGANVLTF TGTGCCATCAGCAACAGGGGGACCAACTCTGGGGCCAACGTCCTGACTTTC
- - TRBJ1-4 TRBV19 CASSPRRATNEKLFF TGTGCCAGTAGTCCCCGGAGGGCAACTAATGAAAAACTGTTTTTT
- - TRBJ1-2 TRBV27 CARDIRGVYGYTF TGTGCCAGGGACATTCGGGGGGTCTATGGCTACACCTTC
- TRBD2 TRBJ2-7 TRBV29-1 CSVATSVGPSYEQYF TGCAGCGTCGCCACTAGCGTAGGCCCCTCCTACGAGCAGTACTTC
- TRBD1 TRBJ1-5 TRBV18 CASSPDRAGNQPQHF TGTGCCAGCTCACCGGACAGGGCTGGCAATCAGCCCCAGCATTTT
few TRBD1 TRBJ1-4 TRBV6-7 CASSGRDSATNEKLFF TGTGCCAGCAGTGGACGGGACAGTGCAACTAATGAAAAACTGTTTTTT
- - TRBJ2-7 TRBV5-1 CASSFDTEYYEQYF TGCGCCAGCAGCTTTGACACGGAATACTACGAGCAGTACTTC
- TRBD1 TRBJ1-1 TRBV12-3/TRBV12-4 CASSYRQGVFF TGTGCCAGCAGTTACCGACAGGGGGTTTTCTTT
- - TRBJ2-5 TRBV13 CASSRGGGGETQYF TGTGCCAGCAGCCGAGGTGGGGGCGGAGAGACCCAGTACTTC
- - TRBJ2-1 TRBV27 CASSLSLSYNEQFF TGTGCCAGCAGTTTGTCCCTCTCCTACAATGAGCAGTTCTTC
- TRBD1 TRBJ2-3 TRBV4-1 CASSPIPGGQGGTQYF TGCGCCAGCAGCCCCATACCTGGAGGACAGGGCGGCACGCAGTATTTT
- TRBD1 TRBJ1-1 TRBV10-1 CASSDGQGKPNTEAFF TGCGCCAGCAGTGACGGACAGGGGAAGCCGAACACTGAAGCTTTCTTT
- - TRBJ1-1 TRBV10-3 CAITPSAGFAPNTEAFF TGTGCCATCACCCCGTCAGCAGGGTTCGCCCCGAACACTGAAGCTTTCTTT
- - TRBJ1-1 TRBV28 CASSLLAGVAFF TGTGCCAGCAGTTTATTAGCGGGGGTCGCTTTCTTT
- - TRBJ2-7 TRBV9 CASSGQGREQYF TGTGCCAGCAGCGGTCAGGGTCGCGAGCAATACTTC
once - TRBJ2-2 TRBV29-1 CSATPGDINTGELFF TGCAGCGCTACTCCCGGGGACATAAACACCGGGGAGCTGTTTTTT
once - TRBJ1-6 TRBV12-3/TRBV12-4 CASGWEGNSPLHF TGTGCCAGCGGTTGGGAGGGAAATTCACCCCTCCACTTT
- - TRBJ1-1 TRBV5-1 CASSLRGLNTEAFF TGCGCCAGCAGCTTGCGGGGTCTGAACACTGAAGCTTTCTTT
- - TRBJ1-2 TRBV2 CAIRLRGGYGYTF TGTGCCATCCGATTAAGGGGTGGCTATGGCTACACCTTC
- - TRBJ1-1 TRBV9 CASSGGGTEAFF TGTGCCAGCAGCGGCGGTGGCACTGAAGCTTTCTTT
- TRBD2 TRBJ2-4 TRBV28 CASRGGGSKNIQYF TGTGCCAGCAGGGGGGGAGGGTCCAAAAACATTCAGTACTTC
- - TRBJ1-3 TRBV18 CASSPSGVVYGNTIYF TGTGCCAGCTCACCATCCGGTGTGGTTTATGGAAACACCATATATTTT
- TRBD1 TRBJ1-2 TRBV6-6 CASSYSPGQGNYGYTF TGTGCCAGCAGTTACTCGCCGGGACAGGGGAACTATGGCTACACCTTC
- - TRBJ1-1 TRBV24-1 CATSDRGSTEAFF TGTGCCACCAGTGACCGGGGATCCACTGAAGCTTTCTTT
- - TRBJ2-1 TRBV19 CASSIDLGVPEQFF TGTGCCAGTAGTATCGACCTCGGGGTCCCTGAGCAGTTCTTC
- TRBD1 TRBJ1-2 TRBV2 CASSEAGQGNYGYTF TGTGCCAGCAGTGAAGCAGGACAGGGGAACTATGGCTACACCTTC
- - TRBJ2-1 TRBV6-6 CASSYSTGYNEQFF TGTGCCAGCAGTTACTCGACGGGGTACAATGAGCAGTTCTTC
few TRBD1 TRBJ1-1 TRBV10-3 CAISERDRVPEAFF TGTGCCATCAGTGAACGGGACAGGGTGCCTGAAGCTTTCTTT
- - TRBJ1-5 TRBV5-5 CASSLFLAGQLPNQPQHF TGTGCCAGCAGCTTGTTTTTGGCAGGGCAACTTCCAAATCAGCCCCAGCATTTT
- TRBD1 TRBJ2-7 TRBV11-2 CASSSHRGTGVVQYF TGTGCCAGCAGCTCCCATCGGGGGACAGGGGTTGTGCAGTACTTC